The T cell receptor (beta chain) described here comes from a study of cytomegalovirus exposure and HLA in healthy donors. Overall study context: It was reported in a later analysis that the same platform had been used for the 120 or so validation repertoires as for the roughly 710 first-cohort repertoires. Broader study findings: A subsequent analysis found that TCR clusters from the first cohort also tended to co-occur in the roughly 120 validation repertoires, with 90% to 95% of cluster scores above 0. The investigators catalogued some 150 TCR beta chains as cytomegalovirus-associated.

The CDR3 sequence is 16 residues long. CDR1 is MNHEY, CDR2 SMNVEV, per germline (reference sequence). Trimming removed 7 bases from V and 3 bases from J; junction bases left unmatched: 12. Comments on this clone: Its matching antigen is unknown.

Sequencing was performed with immunoSEQ multiplex PCR; in TCRdb, only in-frame clones are kept and a portion is missing. The repertoire holds 200,000 or so clones, with approximately 84% as singletons. The chain recombines TRBV27 with TRBJ2-4; 7 positions match TRBD1. Sequencing was carried out using PBMCs. The sequence came from a man aged 18 to 35 in good health and CMV-seropositive. The CDR3 is CASTGQSLGDKNIQYF. In DNA form, the CDR3 reads TGTGCCAGCACGGGACAGTCGTTAGGGGACAAAAACATTCAGTACTTC.